This T cell receptor beta chain was found in a study of cytomegalovirus exposure and HLA in healthy donors. Whole-study results and caveats: In an earlier analysis, about 87% or about 30%: the productive usage of most TCR beta V segments. Common viral pathogens seemed, in a later analysis, to connect with several of the most significant clusters. A later look showed TCR association rates differing by HLA locus, highest for DRB1 and lowest for HLA-C. Three chains linked to CMV were shown in vitro to be specific for CMV antigens.

Germline assignment: CDR1 KGHSH and CDR2 LQKENI. Trimming removed 6 bases at V and 2 bases at J, with 14 bases between. This CDR3 spans 16 amino acids. This clone was counted a single time. Antigen unknown. Researchers ran the PCR with 60 Vbeta and 13 Jbeta primers. Sequencing was performed with immunoSEQ multiplex PCR; in TCRdb, only in-frame clones are kept and a portion is missing. Among about 76,000 clones, roughly 73% were seen once, and the ten largest hold about 16%. This rearrangement joins TRBV18 to TRBJ2-6, with a possible D match to TRBD1 (5 bases). Sequencing was done on a sample of PBMCs. The clonotype comes from a woman aged 40 to 55 in good health and CMV-seropositive. The CDR3 DNA sequence: TGTGCCAGCTCCCGAGCCAGGGTAACTGGGGCCAACGTCCTGACTTTC. Translation: CASSRARVTGANVLTF.